This TCR beta chain was captured by sequencing in a study of T cell repertoires in cytomegalovirus infection (dated by TCRdb to the late 2010s). Turning to the overall study: Peptide stimulations targeted recently identified HLA-C-restricted CMV epitopes, whose presentation resists viral immunomodulation, together with well-studied HLA-B-restricted epitopes. Because public TCR beta signatures pointed to carriage of CMV infection together with the matching HLA type, the HLA type of each donor mattered for the analysis. Results and caveats for the whole study, not just this receptor: The ex vivo response was dominated by HLA-C-restricted CMV-specific TCR beta clonotypes, which also provided the single most frequent clonotype in two of eight donors. In both this cohort and an independent roughly 350-donor cohort, the cumulative frequency of public TCR beta family members distinguished carriers of CMV infection plus the relevant HLA type.

The sample's treatment or condition label is to be understood as: in vitro stimulation with specific CMV peptide epitopes to enrich CMV-specific T cells. There are 17 amino acids in the CDR3, from cysteine to phenylalanine inclusive. Left in the record is the CDR3 DNA by itself, 51 bases read in frame from the first base. V trim: 0 bases; J trim: 8 bases; unmatched bases: 13. Via the germline V gene (reference sequence), CDR1 is DFQATT and CDR2 SNEGSKA. These reads were obtained on an Illumina HiSeq 1500. TCRdb ran its own pipeline on the public reads, namely fastp trimming at Q25 and MiXCR clone calling, and kept in-frame beta chains. CDR3 protein sequences are deduplicated, and each keeps its most common genes and DNA. In this sample the table shows about half a million distinct CDR3 sequences, around 35% of which occur a single time. The ten largest make up 15% to 20% of the sample. This clonotype was detected only a few times. This clone's antigen is unknown. No base quality information exists; no much larger clone differs at one position.

The sequence is built from TRBV20-1 and TRBJ2-1; 10 middle bases align to TRBD2. The specimen comprised cultured PBMCs, sampled from culture after CMV antigen stimulation. The TCR comes from a human donor in good health (CMV status not recorded). Some clones in this sample may be carry-over from other donors' samples. The CDR3 protein sequence reads: CSARDFWSGRDLHEQFF. The DNA reads TGCAGTGCTAGAGATTTCTGGAGCGGGAGGGATCTACATGAGCAGTTCTTC.